This T cell receptor beta chain was profiled in a study of blood T cell repertoires in COVID-19. About the study: Samples representing acute and convalescent COVID-19 were sourced from the United States, Italy and Spain.

Study processing details: Researchers report that nucleated cell counts were estimated from reference gene primer amplification. Some clones are missing from TCRdb's copy, which holds only in-frame ones; the method was immunoSEQ multiplex PCR. V and J calls and clone size are as listed in that table; D and trimming were resolved from the DNA. The data show about 210,000 clones, approximately 78% seen once. This clone was counted a few times. The Seattle site enrolled patients during active infection and followed them longitudinally. The V gene's germline CDR1 is SGHRS and CDR2 YFSETQ. The CDR3 has 14 residues. Trimming removed 0 bases at V and 3 bases at J, with 7 bases between.

The gene calls are TRBV5-1 and TRBJ1-3; no clear D. The sample comprised peripheral blood. This receptor was obtained from a woman between 65 and 79 years old with COVID-19, enrolled during active disease. CDR3 loop: CASSLGRVGNTIYF. CDR3 DNA sequence: TGCGCCAGCAGCTTGGGGCGGGTTGGAAACACCATATATTTT.